Listed here is a single T cell receptor beta chain. These data are taken from a study of blood T cell repertoires in COVID-19. The CDR3 runs 17 residues. Germline V CDR1 and CDR2: SGHTA, FQGNSA. V was cut by 4 bases and J by 1 base, with 17 bases left in between. Methods used by the authors: The assay estimated nucleated cells by amplifying reference gene primers. The assay was immunoSEQ multiplex PCR, and TCRdb's table has in-frame clones only and misses some. The DNA gave D and trimming, while V, J and clone size come from that table. The sample carries 72,000 or so clones, around 86% recorded once. The TCR sequence derives from a woman aged 55-69 years with acute or convalescent COVID-19. The rearrangement links TRBV7-2 to TRBJ1-3; tentative D call: TRBD1 (6 bases). Sequencing was done on a sample of peripheral blood. CDR3 sequence: CASSSSAGEKSGNTIYF. The CDR3 DNA reads as TGTGCCAGCAGCTCCTCGGCAGGGGAGAAGTCTGGAAACACCATATATTTT.